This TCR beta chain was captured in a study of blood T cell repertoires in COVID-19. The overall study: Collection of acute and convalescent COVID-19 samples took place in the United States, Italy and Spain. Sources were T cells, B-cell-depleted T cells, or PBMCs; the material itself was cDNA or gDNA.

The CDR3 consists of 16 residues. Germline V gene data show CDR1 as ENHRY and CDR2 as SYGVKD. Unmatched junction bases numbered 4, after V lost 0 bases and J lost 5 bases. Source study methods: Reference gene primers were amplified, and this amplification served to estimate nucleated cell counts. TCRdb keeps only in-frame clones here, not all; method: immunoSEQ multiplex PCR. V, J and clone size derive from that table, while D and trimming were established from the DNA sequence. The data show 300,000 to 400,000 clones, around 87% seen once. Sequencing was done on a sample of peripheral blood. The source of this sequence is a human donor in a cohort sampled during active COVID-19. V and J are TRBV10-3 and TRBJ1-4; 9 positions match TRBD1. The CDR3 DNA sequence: TGTGCCATCAGTGAGTCGTCAGGACAGGGGAATGAAAAACTGTTTTTT. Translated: CAISESSGQGNEKLFF.